This record covers a single T cell receptor beta chain. The antigen remains undetermined. The same CDR3 can be traced to other DNA sequences in this sample. This entry belongs to a study of Tregs in tolerant kidney transplant recipients. Broader study findings: This study did not directly address biological reproducibility.

Clones were read by immunoSEQ multiplex PCR, and TCRdb kept only the in-frame ones, dropping some. The sample records roughly 250,000 clones, about 80% being singletons. The germline V gene encodes CDR1 MNHNY and CDR2 SVGAGI (reference sequence). The V end lost 0 bases, the J end lost 2 bases, and 5 bases lay between the germline ends. This CDR3 has 14 residues. The J gene is TRBJ1-5, the V gene TRBV6-6; no clear D gene. The sequencing input was CD4+ T cells from blood. This receptor was obtained from a human donor in good health. The CDR3 region has the DNA TGTGCCAGCAGTTACTCGTCCGGCAATCAGCCCCAGCATTTT. Its translation is CASSYSSGNQPQHF.